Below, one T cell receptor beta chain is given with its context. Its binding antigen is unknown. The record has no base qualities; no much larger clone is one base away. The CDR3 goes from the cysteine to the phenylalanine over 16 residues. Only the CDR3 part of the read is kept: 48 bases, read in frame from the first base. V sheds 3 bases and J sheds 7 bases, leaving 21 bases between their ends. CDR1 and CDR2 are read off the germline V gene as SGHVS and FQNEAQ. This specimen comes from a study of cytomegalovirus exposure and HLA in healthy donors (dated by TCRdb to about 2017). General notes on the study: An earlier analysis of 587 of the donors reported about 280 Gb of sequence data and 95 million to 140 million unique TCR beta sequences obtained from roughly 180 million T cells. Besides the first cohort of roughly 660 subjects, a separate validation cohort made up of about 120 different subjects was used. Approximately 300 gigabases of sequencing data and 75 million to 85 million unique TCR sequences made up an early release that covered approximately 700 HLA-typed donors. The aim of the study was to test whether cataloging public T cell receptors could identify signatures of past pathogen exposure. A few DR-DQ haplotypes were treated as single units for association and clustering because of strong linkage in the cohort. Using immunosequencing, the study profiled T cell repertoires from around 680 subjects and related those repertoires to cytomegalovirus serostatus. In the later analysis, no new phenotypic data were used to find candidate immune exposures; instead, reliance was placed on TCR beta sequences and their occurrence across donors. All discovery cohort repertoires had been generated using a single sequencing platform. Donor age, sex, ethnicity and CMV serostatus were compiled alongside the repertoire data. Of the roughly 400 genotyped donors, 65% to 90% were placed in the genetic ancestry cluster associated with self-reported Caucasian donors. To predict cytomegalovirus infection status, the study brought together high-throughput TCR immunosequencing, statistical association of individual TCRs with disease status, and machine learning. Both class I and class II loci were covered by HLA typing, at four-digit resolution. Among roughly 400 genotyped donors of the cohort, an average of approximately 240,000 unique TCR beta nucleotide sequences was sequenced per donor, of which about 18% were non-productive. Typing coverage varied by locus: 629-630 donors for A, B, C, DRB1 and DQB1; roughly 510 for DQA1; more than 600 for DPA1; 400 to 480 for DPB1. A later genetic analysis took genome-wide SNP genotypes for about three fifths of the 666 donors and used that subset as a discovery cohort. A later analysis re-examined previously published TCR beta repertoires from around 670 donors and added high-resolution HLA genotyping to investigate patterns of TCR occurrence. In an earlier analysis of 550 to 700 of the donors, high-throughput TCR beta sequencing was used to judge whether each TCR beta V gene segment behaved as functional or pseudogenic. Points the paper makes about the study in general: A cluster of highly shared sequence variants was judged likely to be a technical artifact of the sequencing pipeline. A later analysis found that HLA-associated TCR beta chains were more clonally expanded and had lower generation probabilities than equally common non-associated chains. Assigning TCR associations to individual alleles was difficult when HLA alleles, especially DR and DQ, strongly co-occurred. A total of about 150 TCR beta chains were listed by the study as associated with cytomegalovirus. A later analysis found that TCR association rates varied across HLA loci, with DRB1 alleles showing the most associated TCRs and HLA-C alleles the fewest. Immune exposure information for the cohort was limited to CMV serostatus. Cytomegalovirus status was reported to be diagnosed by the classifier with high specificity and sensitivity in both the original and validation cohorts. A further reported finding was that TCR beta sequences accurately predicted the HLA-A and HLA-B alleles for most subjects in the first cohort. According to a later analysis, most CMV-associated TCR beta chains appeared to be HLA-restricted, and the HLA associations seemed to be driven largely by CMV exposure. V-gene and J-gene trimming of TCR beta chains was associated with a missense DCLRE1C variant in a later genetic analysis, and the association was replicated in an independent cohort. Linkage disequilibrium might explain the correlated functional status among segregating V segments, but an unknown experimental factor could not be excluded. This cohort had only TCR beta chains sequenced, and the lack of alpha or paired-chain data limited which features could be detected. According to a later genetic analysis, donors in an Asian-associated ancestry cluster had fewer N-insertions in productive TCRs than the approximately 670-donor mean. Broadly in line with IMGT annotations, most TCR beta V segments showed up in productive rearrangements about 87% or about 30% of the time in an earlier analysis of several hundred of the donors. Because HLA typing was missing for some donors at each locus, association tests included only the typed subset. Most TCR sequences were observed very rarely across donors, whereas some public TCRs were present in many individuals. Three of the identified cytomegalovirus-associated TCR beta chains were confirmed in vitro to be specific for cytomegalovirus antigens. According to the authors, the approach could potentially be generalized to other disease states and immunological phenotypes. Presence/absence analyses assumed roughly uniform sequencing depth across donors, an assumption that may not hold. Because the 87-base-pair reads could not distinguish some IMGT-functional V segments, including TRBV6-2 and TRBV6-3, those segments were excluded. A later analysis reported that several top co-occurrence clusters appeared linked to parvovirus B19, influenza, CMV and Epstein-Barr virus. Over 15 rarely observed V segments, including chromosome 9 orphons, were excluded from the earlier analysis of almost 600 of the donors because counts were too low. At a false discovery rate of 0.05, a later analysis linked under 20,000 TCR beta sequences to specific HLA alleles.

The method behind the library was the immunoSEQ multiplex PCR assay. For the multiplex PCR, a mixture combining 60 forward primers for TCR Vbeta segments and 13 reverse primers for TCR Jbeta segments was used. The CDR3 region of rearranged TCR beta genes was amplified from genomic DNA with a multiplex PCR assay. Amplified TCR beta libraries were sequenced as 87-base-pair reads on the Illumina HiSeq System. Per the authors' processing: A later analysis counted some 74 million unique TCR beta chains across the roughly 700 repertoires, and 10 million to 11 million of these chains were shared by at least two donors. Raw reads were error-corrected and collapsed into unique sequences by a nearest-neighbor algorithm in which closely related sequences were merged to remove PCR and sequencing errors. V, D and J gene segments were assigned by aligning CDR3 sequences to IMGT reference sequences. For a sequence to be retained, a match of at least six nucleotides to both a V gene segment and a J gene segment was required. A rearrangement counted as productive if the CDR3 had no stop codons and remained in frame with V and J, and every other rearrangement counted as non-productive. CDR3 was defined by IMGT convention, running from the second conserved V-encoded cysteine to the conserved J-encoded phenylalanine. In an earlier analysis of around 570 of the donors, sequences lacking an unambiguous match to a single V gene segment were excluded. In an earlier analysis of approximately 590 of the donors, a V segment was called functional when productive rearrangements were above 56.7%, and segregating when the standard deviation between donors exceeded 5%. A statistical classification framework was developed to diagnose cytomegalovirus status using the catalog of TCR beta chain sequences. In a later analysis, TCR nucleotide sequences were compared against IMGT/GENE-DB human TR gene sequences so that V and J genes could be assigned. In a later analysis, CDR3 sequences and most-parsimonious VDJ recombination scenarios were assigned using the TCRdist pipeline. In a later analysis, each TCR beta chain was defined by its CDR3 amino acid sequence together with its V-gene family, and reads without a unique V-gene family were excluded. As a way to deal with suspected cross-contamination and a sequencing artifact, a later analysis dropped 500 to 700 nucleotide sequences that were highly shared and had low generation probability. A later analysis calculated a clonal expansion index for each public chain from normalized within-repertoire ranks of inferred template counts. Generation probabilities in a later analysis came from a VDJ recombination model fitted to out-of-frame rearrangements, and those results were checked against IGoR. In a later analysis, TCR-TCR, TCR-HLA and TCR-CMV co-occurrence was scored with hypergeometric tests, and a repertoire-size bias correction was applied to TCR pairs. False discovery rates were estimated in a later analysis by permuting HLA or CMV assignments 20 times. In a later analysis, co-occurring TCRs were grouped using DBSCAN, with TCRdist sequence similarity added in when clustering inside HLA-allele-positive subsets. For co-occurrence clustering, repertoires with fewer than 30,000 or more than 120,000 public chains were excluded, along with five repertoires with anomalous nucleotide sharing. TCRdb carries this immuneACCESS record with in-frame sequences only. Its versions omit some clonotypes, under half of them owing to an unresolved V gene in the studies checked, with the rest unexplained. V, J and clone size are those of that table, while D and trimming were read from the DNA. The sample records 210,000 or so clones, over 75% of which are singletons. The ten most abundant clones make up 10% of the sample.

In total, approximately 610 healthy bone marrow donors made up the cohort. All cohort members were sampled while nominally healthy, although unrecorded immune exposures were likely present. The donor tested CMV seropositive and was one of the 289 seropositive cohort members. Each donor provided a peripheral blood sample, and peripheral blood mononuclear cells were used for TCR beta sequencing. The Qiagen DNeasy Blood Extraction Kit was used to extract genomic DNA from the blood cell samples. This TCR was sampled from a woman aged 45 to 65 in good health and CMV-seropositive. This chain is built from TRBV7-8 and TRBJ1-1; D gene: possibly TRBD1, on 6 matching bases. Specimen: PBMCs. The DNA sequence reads TGTGCCAGCAGCTTGCAAGGGGGGGAGAGGGAAGGTGAAGCTTTCTTT. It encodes CASSLQGGEREGEAFF.